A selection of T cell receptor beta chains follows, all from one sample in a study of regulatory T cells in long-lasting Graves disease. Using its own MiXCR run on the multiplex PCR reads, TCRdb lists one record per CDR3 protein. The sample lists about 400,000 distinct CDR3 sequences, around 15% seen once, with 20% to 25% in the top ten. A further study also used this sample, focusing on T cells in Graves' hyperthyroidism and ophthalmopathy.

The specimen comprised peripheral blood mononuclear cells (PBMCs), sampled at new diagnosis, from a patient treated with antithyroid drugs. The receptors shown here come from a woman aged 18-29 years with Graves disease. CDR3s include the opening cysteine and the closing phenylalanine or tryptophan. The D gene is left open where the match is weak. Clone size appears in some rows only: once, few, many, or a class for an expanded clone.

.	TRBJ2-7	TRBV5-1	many	TGCGCCAGCAGCTTCACAGGGGGGGCCTACGAGCAGTACTTC	CASSFTGGAYEQYF
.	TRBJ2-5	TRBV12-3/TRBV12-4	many	TGTGCCAGCAGCCCCTCGCGGGGCGGGAACCAGACCCAGTACTTC	CASSPSRGGNQTQYF
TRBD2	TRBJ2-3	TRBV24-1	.	TGTGCCACCAGTGAGTCTAGCGGGAGCATTTCAGATACGCAGTATTTT	CATSESSGSISDTQYF
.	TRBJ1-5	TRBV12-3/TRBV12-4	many	TGTGCCAGCAGCCTCACGACCTATCAGCCCCAGCATTTT	CASSLTTYQPQHF
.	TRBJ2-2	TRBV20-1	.	TGCAGTGCCGAGTCGGATGGGTCGGACACCGGGGAGCTGTTTTTT	CSAESDGSDTGELFF
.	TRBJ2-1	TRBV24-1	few	TGTGCCACCAGTGATTTCGGCTCAGGGTATGAGCAGTTCTTC	CATSDFGSGYEQFF
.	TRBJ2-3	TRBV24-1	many	TGTGCCACCAGTGAGAGACAGGAGCCGTCTCTACCTAGCACAGATACGCAGTATTTT	CATSERQEPSLPSTDTQYF
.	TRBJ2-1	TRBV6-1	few	TGTGCCAGCAGTCTTAGCGGCTTCAGCTCCTACAATGAGCAGTTCTTC	CASSLSGFSSYNEQFF
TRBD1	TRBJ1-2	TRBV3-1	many	TGTGCCAGCAGCCATCTCGGTTCGCTGGGACAGCGGAATGGCTACACCTTC	CASSHLGSLGQRNGYTF
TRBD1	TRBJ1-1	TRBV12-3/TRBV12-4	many	TGTGCCAGCAGGTCCGGGGCAGGGGGCACTGAAGCTTTCTTT	CASRSGAGGTEAFF
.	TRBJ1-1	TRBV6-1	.	TGTGCCAGCAGTGAACCGGCAGCGGGCACTGAAGCTTTCTTT	CASSEPAAGTEAFF
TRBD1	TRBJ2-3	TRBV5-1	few	TGCGCCAGCAGCTTCGGGGACGGACAGGTTATCACAGATACGCAGTATTTT	CASSFGDGQVITDTQYF
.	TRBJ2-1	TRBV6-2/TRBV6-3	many	TGTGCCAGCAGCGAACAGGGTTCCTCGAACACGGATGAGCAGTTCTTC	CASSEQGSSNTDEQFF
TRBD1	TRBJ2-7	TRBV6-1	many	TGTGCCAGCAGTGCCCTCCCGGGACAGGGGGGATACGAGCAGTACTTC	CASSALPGQGGYEQYF
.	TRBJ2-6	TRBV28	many	TGTGCCAGCAGCTTATCGGGTGGGGCCAACGTCCTGACTTTC	CASSLSGGANVLTF
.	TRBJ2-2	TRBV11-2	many	TGTGCCAGCAGCGCCGCCTCTAGAACCGGGGAGCTGTTTTTT	CASSAASRTGELFF
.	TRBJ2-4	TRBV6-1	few	TGTGCCAGCAAGCAGGGGCTAGCCAAAAACATTCAGTACTTC	CASKQGLAKNIQYF
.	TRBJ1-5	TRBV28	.	TGTGCCAGCAGCCGGGGGAGGGTCAATCAGCCCCAGCATTTT	CASSRGRVNQPQHF
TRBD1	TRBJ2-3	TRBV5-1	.	TGCGCCAGCAGCTCCGCGGGACAGGGATCAGATACGCAGTATTTT	CASSSAGQGSDTQYF
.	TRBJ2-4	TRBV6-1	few	TGTGCCAGCAGTCGCGTTCTAGCCAAAAACATTCAGTACTTC	CASSRVLAKNIQYF
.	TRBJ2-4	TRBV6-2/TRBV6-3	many	TGTGCCAGCAGTTACTCGAGCCGGACACGAAAAAACATTCAGTACTTC	CASSYSSRTRKNIQYF
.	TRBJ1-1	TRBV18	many	TGTGCCAGCTCTACACCCTTGAACACTGAAGCTTTCTTT	CASSTPLNTEAFF
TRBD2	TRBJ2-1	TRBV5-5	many	TGTGCCAGCAGCTTGAGGAGCGGGGGCTACAATGAGCAGTTCTTC	CASSLRSGGYNEQFF
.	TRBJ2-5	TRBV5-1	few	TGCGCCTCAGCCCGGGGGAACCAAGAGACCCAGTACTTC	CASARGNQETQYF
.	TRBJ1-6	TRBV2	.	TGTGCCAGCAGTGTTACAGAAGAATACCCCACATATAATTCACCCCTCCACTTT	CASSVTEEYPTYNSPLHF
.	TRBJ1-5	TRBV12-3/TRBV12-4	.	TGTGCCAGCAGTTTCGACAGTGTGGGTCAGCCCCAGCATTTT	CASSFDSVGQPQHF
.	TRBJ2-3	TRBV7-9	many	TGTGCCAGCAGTCGTACTGGATACACAGATACGCAGTATTTT	CASSRTGYTDTQYF
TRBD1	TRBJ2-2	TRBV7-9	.	TGTGCCAGCAGCTATGGACAGGCCGGGGAGCTGTTTTTT	CASSYGQAGELFF
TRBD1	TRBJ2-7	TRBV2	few	TGTGCCAGCAGTACTCCGGACAGGGCCCCCAACGAGCAGTACTTC	CASSTPDRAPNEQYF
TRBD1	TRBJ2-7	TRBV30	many	TGTGCCTGGAAGAGGGACAGGGGAACCTACGAGCAGTACTTC	CAWKRDRGTYEQYF
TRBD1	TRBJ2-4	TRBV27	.	TGTGCCAGAGGGACAGGGCACCCACTAGCCAAAAACATTCAGTACTTC	CARGTGHPLAKNIQYF
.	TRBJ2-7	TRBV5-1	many	TGCGCCAGCAGCTTGACACCGACGGGAACCTCCTACGAGCAGTACTTC	CASSLTPTGTSYEQYF
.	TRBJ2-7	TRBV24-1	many	TGTGCCACCAGTGATCCAACGAGGGCAGGGACCTACGAGCAGTACTTC	CATSDPTRAGTYEQYF
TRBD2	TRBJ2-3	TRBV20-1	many	TGCAGTGCTAGTTCCGCGCTAGCGGATACAGATACGCAGTATTTT	CSASSALADTDTQYF
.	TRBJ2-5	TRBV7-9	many	TGTGCCAGCAGCTCGAGTCTTGTCTTGCAAGAGACCCAGTACTTC	CASSSSLVLQETQYF
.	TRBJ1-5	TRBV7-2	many	TGTGCCAGCAGCTTGTTAACAGGGAGGGGTCAGCCCCAGCATTTT	CASSLLTGRGQPQHF
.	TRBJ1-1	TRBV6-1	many	TGTGCCAGCAGTGAAGCTGGGGAATTCGGCACTGAAGCTTTCTTT	CASSEAGEFGTEAFF
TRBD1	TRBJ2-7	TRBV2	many	TGTGCCAGACGCGTCTTTCAGGACAGGGGAAGACGCGAGCAGTACTTC	CARRVFQDRGRREQYF
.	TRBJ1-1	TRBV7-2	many	TGTGCCAGCAGCATCCAGGGATGGGACACTGAAGCTTTCTTT	CASSIQGWDTEAFF
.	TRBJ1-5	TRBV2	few	TGTGCCAGCAGTGCGGACATGGGGGCCAATCAGCCCCAGCATTTT	CASSADMGANQPQHF
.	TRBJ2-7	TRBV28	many	TGTGCCAGCAGTTTTATAGGGAGCTCCTACGAGCAGTACTTC	CASSFIGSSYEQYF
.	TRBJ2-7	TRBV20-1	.	TGCAGTGCCTGGGGTCACGGACACGAGCAGTACTTC	CSAWGHGHEQYF